One and the same sample provided the 14 T cell receptor beta chains below, sequenced in a study of T cells in Graves' hyperthyroidism and ophthalmopathy. Amplified TCR beta CDR3 regions came from RNA transcripts. First-round RT-PCR targeting the TCR CDR3 was performed with the HTBI primer set. One entry per CDR3 protein, called by TCRdb with MiXCR from the multiplex PCR reads. The sample carries 660,000 or so distinct CDR3 sequences, approximately 42% recorded once. The sample consisted of peripheral blood or thyroid tissue (not recorded which). Receptors originate from an adult man with Graves' disease, either hyperthyroidism or ophthalmopathy (not recorded which).

This clonotype was found many times. The chain combines TRBV20-1 with TRBJ1-2; a weak D match, TRBD1 (5 bases). Germline V CDR1 and CDR2: DFQATT, SNEGSKA (reference sequence). The CDR3 is 11 amino acids. V lost 6 bases, J lost 5 bases, and 10 bases lay in between. The CDR3 nucleotides read TGCAGTGCGGGCAGGGCGTATGGCTACACCTTC. This translates into CSAGRAYGYTF.

This clonotype has a single count. The V call is TRBV20-1, the J call TRBJ2-7; 7 bases agree with TRBD1. CDR1 is DFQATT and CDR2 is SNEGSKA in the germline V gene (reference sequence). The ends lost 4 bases at V and 2 bases at J; junction bases unmatched: 5. The CDR3 runs 13 residues. CDR3 amino acids: CSATDRAAYEQYF. For the CDR3, the DNA is TGCAGTGCTACTGACAGGGCGGCCTACGAGCAGTACTTC.

This chain links TRBV9 with TRBJ2-2; D gene uncertain. The ends were cut back, 5 bases at V and 0 bases at J, with 5 bases in the middle. From germline, CDR1 is SGDLS and CDR2 YYNGEE. The CDR3 consists of 13 residues. CDR3 region: CASRASNTGELFF. The CDR3 DNA reads as TGTGCCAGCAGAGCCTCGAACACCGGGGAGCTGTTTTTT.

Comment on this clonotype: Relative to the germline gene, one junction end is altered; a read error may explain this. The V call is TRBV29-1, the J call TRBJ2-7, with TRBD1 identical over 7 bases. The CDR3 is 8 amino acids. Germline V CDR1 and CDR2: SQVTM, ANQGSEA. The CDR3: CSVERQGF. CDR3 nucleotide sequence: TGCAGCGTTGAACGACAGGGCTTC.

The chain employs TRBV29-1 and TRBJ1-3; D not certain. V was cut by 4 bases and J by 7 bases, with 11 bases left in between. This CDR3 contains 12 residues. Germline V CDR1 and CDR2: SQVTM, ANQGSEA. CDR3 region: CSVGQYMNTIYF. The CDR3 nucleotides are TGCAGCGTTGGCCAGTACATGAACACCATATATTTT.

This clonotype has only a few counts. The chain uses TRBV20-1 and TRBJ1-3; D is ambiguous. V lost 5 bases to trimming and J lost 0 bases, with 14 bases between them. The CDR3 totals 15 residues. Germline CDR1 is DFQATT and CDR2 is SNEGSKA (reference sequence). The DNA for the CDR3 is TGCAGTGCTCATATTCCCATGAGCTCTGGAAACACCATATATTTT. It codes for CSAHIPMSSGNTIYF.

The V call is TRBV5-6, the J call TRBJ2-5, with 7 bases aligning to TRBD2. Per the germline V gene, CDR1 is SGHDT and CDR2 is YYEEEE. This CDR3 contains 12 residues. The trim removed 8 bases at V and 2 bases at J, leaving 3 bases unmatched. CDR3 bases: TGTGCCAGTTGGCGGGGGCAAGAGACCCAGTACTTC. Its translation: CASWRGQETQYF.

The J gene is TRBJ2-7, the V gene TRBV7-9, with a possible D match to TRBD1 (5 bases). The V gene's germline CDR1 is SEHNR and CDR2 FQNEAQ (reference sequence). This CDR3 is 16 amino acids long. Trimming pared 4 bases from V and 2 bases from J, leaving 18 bases between. CDR3 DNA: TGTGCCAGCAGCTCCCTGGACACGACAGACCCCTACGAGCAGTACTTC. Translation: CASSSLDTTDPYEQYF.

About this clonotype itself: A read error may produce the germline difference seen at one junction end. The V gene is TRBV7-2, the J gene TRBJ2-5; perhaps TRBD1 as D (7 bases). Germline-derived CDR1 and CDR2 are SGHTA and FQGNSA. CDR3 length: 18 amino acids. The CDR3 protein is CASSPMDGGTKGARTQYF. Here the CDR3 DNA reads TGCGCCAGCAGCCCAATGGACGGCGGGACAAAGGGGGCGAGGACCCAGTACTTC.

This clonotype came up many times. The chain carries TRBV7-9 and TRBJ2-7; the match to TRBD2 covers 8 bases. V shed 5 bases, J shed 0 bases, and the junction held 6 bases outside the gene matches. The CDR3 length is 15 residues. Germline V gene sequence: CDR1 SEHNR, CDR2 FQNEAQ (reference sequence). The CDR3 spells CASSRLAGSSYEQYF. The CDR3 region has the DNA TGTGCCAGCAGCAGGCTAGCGGGTAGCTCCTACGAGCAGTACTTC.

The genes are TRBV6-5 and TRBJ2-5, with D maybe TRBD2 (6 bases). In germline, CDR1 is MNHEY, CDR2 SVGAGI. CDR3 length: 13 amino acids. V shed 2 bases and J shed 9 bases, with 13 bases lying between them. For the CDR3, the DNA is TGTGCCAGCAGTTACCGGGGGACTCAGCCCCAGTACTTC. Protein: CASSYRGTQPQYF.

A few counts support this clonotype. The rearrangement joins TRBV7-2 to TRBJ2-7; D unclear. The CDR3 has 14 amino acids. Germline CDR1 SGHTA, CDR2 FQGNSA. V shed 4 bases and J shed 0 bases, with 10 bases lying between them. CDR3: CASSSGFLSYEQYF. DNA of the CDR3: TGTGCCAGCAGCTCCGGGTTCCTCTCCTACGAGCAGTACTTC.

A word on this clonotype: A much larger clonotype is one base distant, so this may be a read error. The conserved closing phenylalanine or tryptophan is absent in this CDR3, likely reflecting a read error. The CDR3 nucleotides are TGTGCCAGCAGCTTCGGGACGTTAAAGTATGGCTACACCTTA. Translating gives CASSFGTLKYGYTL. The chain couples TRBV7-8 to TRBJ1-2, with a possible D match to TRBD1 (5 bases). V was pared by 3 bases and J by 5 bases, with 13 bases between. Germline V gives CDR1 SGHVS, CDR2 FQNEAQ. The CDR3 spans 14 residues.

The chain is built from TRBV7-9 and TRBJ1-2, with 7 bases aligning to TRBD1. This CDR3 region has 13 residues. Trimming removed 5 bases from V and 7 bases from J; junction bases left unmatched: 7. The germline V gene has CDR1 SEHNR and CDR2 FQNEAQ (reference sequence). CDR3 loop: CASSPDRQGGYTF. The CDR3 nucleotides are TGTGCCAGCAGCCCGGACAGACAGGGTGGCTACACCTTC.